The clone carrying this T cell receptor (beta chain) has at least ten counts. As yet, its antigen is unknown. This specimen belongs to a study of T cells in Graves' hyperthyroidism and ophthalmopathy. General study results and limits: Most thyroid clonotypes expanded above 0.001 were also detected in blood.

Germline values: CDR1 DFQATT, CDR2 SNEGSKA (reference sequence). There are 15 residues in the CDR3. Trimming removed 1 base from V and 4 bases from J; junction bases left unmatched: 7. Amplified regions were TCR beta CDR3 sequences from RNA transcripts. The HTBI primer set drove a first-round RT-PCR of the TCR CDR3. One entry per CDR3 protein results from TCRdb running MiXCR on the multiplex PCR reads. This table holds around 620,000 distinct CDR3 sequences, roughly 17% found once. No ophthalmopathy progression within 18 months constituted stable Graves' hyperthyroidism. Orbital computed tomography and thyroid ultrasound, together with serum TRAb and thyroxine and clinical symptoms, were used for diagnoses. Each 10 ml fresh peripheral blood draw supplied the PBMCs.

The sequencing input was blood. The chain combines TRBV20-1 with TRBJ2-7, with TRBD1 matching 10 bases. This receptor was identified in a woman younger than 45 with Graves' hyperthyroidism. CDR3 nucleotide sequence: TGCAGTGCTAGAGCTCCGACAGGGGGCGGGTACGAGCAGTACTTC. It codes for CSARAPTGGGYEQYF.